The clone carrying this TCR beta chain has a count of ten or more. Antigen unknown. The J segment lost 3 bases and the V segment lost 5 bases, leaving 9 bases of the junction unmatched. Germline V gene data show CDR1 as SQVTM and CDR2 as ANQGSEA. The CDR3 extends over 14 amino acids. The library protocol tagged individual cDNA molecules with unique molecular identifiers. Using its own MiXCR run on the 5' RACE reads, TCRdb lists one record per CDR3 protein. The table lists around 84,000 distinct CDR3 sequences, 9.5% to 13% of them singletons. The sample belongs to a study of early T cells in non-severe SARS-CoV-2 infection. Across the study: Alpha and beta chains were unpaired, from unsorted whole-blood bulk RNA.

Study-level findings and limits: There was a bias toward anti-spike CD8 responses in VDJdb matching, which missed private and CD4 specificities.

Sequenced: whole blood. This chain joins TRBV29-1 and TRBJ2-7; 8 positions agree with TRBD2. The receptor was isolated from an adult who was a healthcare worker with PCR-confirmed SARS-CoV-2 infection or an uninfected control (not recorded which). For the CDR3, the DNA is TGCAGCGTTTGTACGGGACTAGTAGTCTACGAGCAGTACTTC. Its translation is CSVCTGLVVYEQYF.